The sequence of this T cell receptor beta chain was determined in a study of siplizumab effects on memory and regulatory T cells. Study-wide findings and caveats: Proliferating Tregs' suppressive function in siplizumab cultures went unconfirmed. Only a minority of proliferating CD4+ or CD8+ clones had an assignable naive or memory phenotype, with roughly 75-96% lacking one. Naive T cell populations appeared to exhibit greater diversity than memory cells and appeared to be major alloresponse contributors.

This clone appeared a single time. What it recognizes is unknown. J was trimmed by 2 bases and V by 4 bases; bases with no gene match: 5. The CDR3 is 14 residues long. The germline V gene has CDR1 MNHEY and CDR2 SMNVEV (reference sequence). The assay was immunoSEQ multiplex PCR, and TCRdb's table has in-frame clones only and misses some. The table has some 100,000 clones, about 94% seen once; the top ten hold under 0.2%. Material for sequencing was non-Treg CD4+ T cells sorted from blood. This clonotype was sampled from a human donor in good health. V is TRBV27 and J is TRBJ2-7, with 7 bases aligning to TRBD1. The DNA of the CDR3 is TGTGCCAGCAGTTACAAGACAGGGACCTACGAGCAGTACTTC. It codes for CASSYKTGTYEQYF.